This T cell receptor (beta chain) was retrieved from a study of CD8 T cells in ankylosing spondylitis. Study-wide points: Ankylosing spondylitis blood appeared to carry a characteristic TCR beta motif of fewer than 10 highly homologous variants. Disease-linked clones bore a CD8+ phenotype, appearing relatively rarely in peripheral blood. Some motif variants had been reported before (in reactive arthritis synovial fluid and blood). Researchers reportedly found disease-linked clones significantly enriched in matched ankylosing spondylitis synovial fluid.

As the method for making TCR beta libraries, quantitative 5'-RACE with molecular barcodes was used. In TCRdb, the 5' RACE reads were re-called with MiXCR into one record per CDR3 protein. The sample has 500,000 to 550,000 distinct CDR3 sequences, more than 9.5% seen once; the top ten hold nearly 7%. Trimming shortened V by 5 bases and J by 0 bases, and 17 bases separated the two germline ends. Looked up from germline, CDR1 is MDHEN and CDR2 is SYDVKM. The CDR3 runs 17 residues. This clonotype came up many times. Antigen: not known. This sequence originates from a male donor with ankylosing spondylitis. The sequencing input was blood, either unsorted or a sorted T cell fraction (not recorded which). The V call is TRBV28, the J call TRBJ2-4, with a weak D call TRBD2 (7 bases). The CDR3 DNA reads as TGTGCCAGCAGTCCCGGGGGGCCCCTACTAGCCAAAAACATTCAGTACTTC. Protein product: CASSPGGPLLAKNIQYF.